Listed below are T cell receptor beta chains from one sample, sequenced in a study of blood T cell repertoires in COVID-19. TCRdb's copy holds only in-frame clones and misses some; the assay was immunoSEQ multiplex PCR. Of about 410,000 clones in the sample, just under 90% were seen once. The sample taken for sequencing was PBMCs or T cells enriched from blood (not recorded which). These TCRs come from a young woman who had recovered from COVID-19. The CDR3 runs from the conserved cysteine through the conserved F or W. Each record gives: V gene, clone size, D gene, J gene, CDR3 protein, CDR3 DNA. D genes are given only for firm matches. The size of a clone is reported for some rows only, either as once, few or many, or as a class for expanded clones.

TRBV2	.	.	TRBJ2-7	CASSRPMGLSSYEQYF	TGTGCCAGCAGTCGACCAATGGGGCTTAGCTCCTACGAGCAGTACTTC
TRBV7-9	.	TRBD2	TRBJ2-5	CASSLGGGIETQYF	TGTGCCAGCAGCTTAGGGGGAGGGATAGAGACCCAGTACTTC
TRBV12-3/TRBV12-4	.	TRBD1	TRBJ1-2	CASRSGQAGGYTF	TGTGCCAGCAGATCCGGACAGGCCGGTGGCTACACCTTC
TRBV5-5	.	.	TRBJ1-6	CASSLAEGSPLHF	TGTGCCAGCAGCTTGGCCGAGGGTTCACCCCTCCACTTT
TRBV6-5	.	.	TRBJ2-5	CASSYPSQGRETQYF	TGTGCCAGCAGTTACCCCTCACAGGGTAGGGAGACCCAGTACTTC
TRBV19	.	.	TRBJ1-3	CASSMKGADSGNTIYF	TGTGCCAGTAGTATGAAAGGGGCCGACTCTGGAAACACCATATATTTT
TRBV7-3	.	.	TRBJ2-1	CASAPGGSGNEQFF	TGTGCCAGCGCGCCGGGTGGGAGTGGTAATGAGCAGTTCTTC
TRBV13	.	.	TRBJ2-1	CASSATGSEQFF	TGTGCCAGCAGCGCGACAGGATCTGAGCAGTTCTTC
TRBV11-3	.	.	TRBJ2-5	CASSKYPTESETQYF	TGTGCCAGCAGCAAATACCCCACAGAGTCAGAGACCCAGTACTTC
TRBV30	.	TRBD1	TRBJ1-1	CAWSRDRVYTEAFF	TGTGCCTGGAGTAGGGACAGGGTGTACACTGAAGCTTTCTTT
TRBV19	.	TRBD1	TRBJ1-6	CASTEGQGSNSPLHF	TGTGCCAGTACCGAAGGACAGGGGTCCAATTCACCCCTCCACTTT
TRBV10-3	.	TRBD1	TRBJ1-1	CAISGTGDLTEAFF	TGTGCCATCAGTGGGACAGGGGATTTAACTGAAGCTTTCTTT
TRBV6-5	.	.	TRBJ1-1	CASGGGRNTEAFF	TGTGCCAGCGGAGGAGGAAGGAACACTGAAGCTTTCTTT
TRBV27	once	TRBD2	TRBJ2-7	CASSFLSGLDAYEQYF	TGTGCCAGCAGTTTCCTCTCGGGACTAGACGCCTACGAGCAGTACTTC
TRBV6-1	few	TRBD1	TRBJ1-4	CASSERDRGTNEKLFF	TGTGCCAGCAGTGAAAGGGACAGGGGGACTAATGAAAAACTGTTTTTT
TRBV6-2/TRBV6-3	.	.	TRBJ1-1	CASSRGGNTEAFF	TGTGCCAGCAGCCGGGGGGGGAACACTGAAGCTTTCTTT
TRBV5-1	few	TRBD1	TRBJ1-6	CASSRSDRGLSNSPLHF	TGCGCCAGCAGCCGCTCGGACAGGGGGCTGAGTAATTCACCCCTCCACTTT
TRBV2	.	TRBD2	TRBJ2-7	CASSFQTSVLEQYF	TGTGCCAGCAGTTTTCAGACTAGCGTCCTCGAGCAGTACTTC
TRBV5-6	few	.	TRBJ1-2	CASSRREVSGSYTF	TGTGCCAGCAGCCGTCGCGAGGTATCCGGTAGCTACACCTTC
TRBV6-5	.	TRBD2	TRBJ2-7	CASMAGGGASYEQYF	TGTGCCAGCATGGCTGGCGGGGGGGCCTCCTACGAGCAGTACTTC
TRBV27	few	.	TRBJ2-3	CASSIDGGISTDTQYF	TGTGCCAGCAGCATTGATGGGGGGATTAGCACAGATACGCAGTATTTT
TRBV5-4	many	.	TRBJ2-7	CASSLPSYEQYF	TGTGCCAGCAGCTTGCCATCCTACGAGCAGTACTTC
TRBV6-4	.	TRBD1	TRBJ1-1	CASRDRARVMNTEAFF	TGTGCCAGCAGAGACAGGGCGAGGGTGATGAACACTGAAGCTTTCTTT
TRBV10-3	.	.	TRBJ2-1	CAITVRQGDSGEQFF	TGTGCCATCACCGTTAGGCAGGGAGATAGCGGTGAGCAGTTCTTC
TRBV5-1	.	TRBD2	TRBJ2-3	CASSLGGTSGADTQYF	TGCGCCAGCAGCTTGGGGGGGACTAGCGGTGCAGATACGCAGTATTTT
TRBV6-5	.	.	TRBJ1-5	CASSDSLNQPQHF	TGTGCCAGCAGCGACAGTCTCAATCAGCCCCAGCATTTT
TRBV29-1	.	TRBD1	TRBJ2-7	CSTRQGATYEQYF	TGCAGCACCAGACAGGGGGCGACCTACGAGCAGTACTTC
TRBV30	.	.	TRBJ1-2	CAWSAGDYGYTF	TGTGCCTGGAGTGCCGGGGACTATGGCTACACCTTC
TRBV7-2	.	.	TRBJ2-1	CASSLATRIYNEQFF	TGTGCCAGCAGCTTGGCCACCCGCATTTACAATGAGCAGTTCTTC
TRBV6-5	.	TRBD1	TRBJ1-2	CASSTGVSGYTF	TGTGCCAGCAGCACAGGGGTCAGTGGCTACACCTTC
TRBV5-6	.	.	TRBJ1-3	CASSYNAGPGNTIYF	TGTGCCAGCAGCTATAATGCAGGGCCTGGAAACACCATATATTTT
TRBV7-7	.	.	TRBJ2-5	CASSLGSPGLETQYF	TGTGCTAGCAGCTTAGGGTCACCAGGGCTTGAGACCCAGTACTTC
TRBV2	.	.	TRBJ1-5	CASSPSPWPQHF	TGTGCCAGCAGTCCTTCTCCTTGGCCCCAGCATTTT
TRBV2	.	TRBD1	TRBJ1-2	CASSVGQGNYGYTF	TGTGCCAGCAGTGTCGGACAGGGGAATTATGGCTACACCTTC
TRBV6-5	.	.	TRBJ1-2	CASRYRDMGGYTF	TGTGCCAGCAGGTACAGGGACATGGGTGGCTACACCTTC
TRBV10-2	.	TRBD1	TRBJ1-1	CASSESLTGLPPAFF	TGCGCCAGCAGTGAGTCCCTGACAGGGCTTCCCCCAGCTTTCTTT
TRBV9	.	TRBD1	TRBJ2-1	CASSVGDRGDEQFF	TGTGCCAGCAGCGTAGGGGACAGGGGAGATGAGCAGTTCTTC
TRBV19	once	.	TRBJ2-7	CASSGILVGLYEQYF	TGTGCCAGTAGCGGCATACTAGTGGGTCTGTACGAGCAGTACTTC
TRBV12-3/TRBV12-4	once	.	TRBJ1-1	CASRLNGEAFF	TGTGCCAGCAGGCTGAACGGTGAAGCTTTCTTT
TRBV5-1	once	TRBD1	TRBJ1-2	CASSLVGSGTGLFYGYTF	TGCGCCAGCAGCTTGGTTGGATCCGGGACAGGGCTCTTCTATGGCTACACCTTC
TRBV2	.	.	TRBJ2-3	CASRQFTDTQYF	TGTGCCAGTCGACAGTTCACAGATACGCAGTATTTT
TRBV5-1	.	.	TRBJ1-1	CASREGGTTEAFF	TGCGCCAGCAGAGAGGGGGGGACCACTGAAGCTTTCTTT
TRBV11-2	.	.	TRBJ2-7	CASSSTGTYEQYF	TGTGCCAGCAGCTCAACAGGGACATACGAGCAGTACTTC
TRBV5-5	.	TRBD1	TRBJ1-2	CASSLTGQGPYGYTF	TGTGCCAGCAGCTTGACAGGACAGGGTCCCTATGGCTACACCTTC
TRBV18	.	.	TRBJ1-5	CASSPGTNANNQPQHF	TGTGCCAGCTCACCCGGGACAAATGCCAACAATCAGCCCCAGCATTTT
TRBV19	.	TRBD1	TRBJ1-1	CASSIRTGTEAFF	TGTGCCAGTAGTATCCGGACAGGGACTGAAGCTTTCTTT
TRBV5-1	.	TRBD1	TRBJ1-1	CASSLVRQGGLNTEAFF	TGCGCCAGCAGCTTGGTTAGACAGGGGGGGTTGAACACTGAAGCTTTCTTT